The text below deals with one TCR beta chain. These data belong to a study of blood T cell repertoires in COVID-19. Study details: Whether acute or convalescent, the COVID-19 samples came from the United States, Italy and Spain.

Data came from immunoSEQ multiplex PCR; TCRdb stores just in-frame clones and leaves some out. In the table there are hundreds of thousands of clones, 85% to 90% of which are singletons. Adults between about 18 and 89 years of age took part from 24 US areas. Which cohort a participant joined came from the clinical history participants gave. Two negative PCRs, clearance, or symptom resolution characterized the recovered Cohort 3 donors. This receptor was obtained from a man in his thirties or forties who had recovered from COVID-19. The sequenced sample consisted of PBMCs or T cells enriched from blood (not recorded which).

The CDR3 sequence: CASSVAGTYEKLFF. Here the CDR3 DNA reads TGTGCCAGCAGCGTAGCCGGGACATATGAAAAACTGTTTTTT. The chain employs TRBV9 and TRBJ1-4; TRBD1 might be the D (6 bases). V was cut by 0 bases and J by 6 bases, with 9 bases left in between. The germline CDR1 and CDR2 sequences are SGDLS and YYNGEE. CDR3 length: 14 amino acids.